This T cell receptor (beta chain) was captured in a study of T cells after yellow fever vaccination. The study's findings and limits: CD4 and CD8 compartments shared a small share of clonotypes. Boosting was followed by the reappearance of most primary-vaccination clones (about 96% CD4, 88% CD8). In FACS-sorted repertoires, abundant clonotypes from the bulk population could appear as contaminants.

This clonotype was seen a handful of times. Its cognate antigen is unknown. The V and J ends lost 0 bases and 8 bases, in that order; junction bases with no gene match: 5. This CDR3 has 15 amino acids. CDR1 is SGDLS and CDR2 is YYNGEE in the germline V gene. A process of 5'RACE template switching, which added a universal primer site and UMIs, was used to make TCR cDNA. MiXCR was run by TCRdb on the 5' RACE reads, yielding one entry per CDR3 protein. The data contain approximately 450,000 distinct CDR3 sequences, approximately 18% of them singletons. V is TRBV9 and J is TRBJ2-1, with 10 bases identical to TRBD2. The clonotype was recovered from a man aged 18 to 29 who received the YFV17D yellow fever vaccine. The material was PBMCs, obtained before the yellow fever booster vaccination. CDR3 amino acids: CASSVVSSGGDEQFF. The CDR3, as DNA: TGTGCCAGCAGCGTAGTTTCTAGCGGGGGCGATGAGCAGTTCTTC.